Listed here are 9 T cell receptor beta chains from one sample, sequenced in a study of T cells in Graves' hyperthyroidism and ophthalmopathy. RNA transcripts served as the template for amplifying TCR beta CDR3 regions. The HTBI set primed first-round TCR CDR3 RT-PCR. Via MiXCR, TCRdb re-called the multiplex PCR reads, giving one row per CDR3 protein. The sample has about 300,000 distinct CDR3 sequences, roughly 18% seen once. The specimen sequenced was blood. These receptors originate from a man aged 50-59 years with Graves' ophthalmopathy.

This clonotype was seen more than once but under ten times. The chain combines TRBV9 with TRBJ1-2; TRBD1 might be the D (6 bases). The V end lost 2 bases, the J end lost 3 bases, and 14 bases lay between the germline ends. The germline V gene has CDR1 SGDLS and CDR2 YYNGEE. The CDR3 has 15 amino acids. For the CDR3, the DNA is TGTGCCAGCAGCGTTTCGACAGGATCTTACTATGGCTACACCTTC. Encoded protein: CASSVSTGSYYGYTF.

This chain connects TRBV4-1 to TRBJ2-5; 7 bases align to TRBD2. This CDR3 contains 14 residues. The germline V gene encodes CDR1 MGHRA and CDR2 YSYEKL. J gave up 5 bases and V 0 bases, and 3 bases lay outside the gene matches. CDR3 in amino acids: CASSQDGSGETQYF. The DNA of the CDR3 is TGCGCCAGCAGCCAAGATGGTAGCGGGGAGACCCAGTACTTC.

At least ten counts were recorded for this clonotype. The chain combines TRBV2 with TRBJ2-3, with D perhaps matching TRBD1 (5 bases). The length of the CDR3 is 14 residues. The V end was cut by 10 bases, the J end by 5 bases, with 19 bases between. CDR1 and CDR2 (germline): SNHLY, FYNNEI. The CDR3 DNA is TGTGCCACCAACCACCTCCAGGGTAAAGATACGCAGTATTTT. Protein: CATNHLQGKDTQYF. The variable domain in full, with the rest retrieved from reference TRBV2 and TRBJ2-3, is EPEVTQTPSHQVTQMGQEVILRCVPISNHLYFYWYRQILGQKVEFLVSFYNNEISEKSEIFDDQFSVERPDGSNFTLKIRSTKLEDSAMYFCATNHLQGKDTQYFGPGTRLTVL.

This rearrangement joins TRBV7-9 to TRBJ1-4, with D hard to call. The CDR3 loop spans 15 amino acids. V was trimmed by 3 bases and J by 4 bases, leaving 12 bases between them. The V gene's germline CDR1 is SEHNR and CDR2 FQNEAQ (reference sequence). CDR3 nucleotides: TGTGCCAGCAGCTTCCTCGGACCTATTAATGAAAAACTGTTTTTT. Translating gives CASSFLGPINEKLFF.

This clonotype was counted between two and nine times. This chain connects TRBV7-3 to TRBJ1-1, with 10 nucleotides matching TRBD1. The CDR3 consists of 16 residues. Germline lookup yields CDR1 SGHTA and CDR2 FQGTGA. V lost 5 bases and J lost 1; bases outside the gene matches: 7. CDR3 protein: CASSDWTGGPNTEAFF. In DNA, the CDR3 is TGTGCCAGCAGCGACTGGACAGGGGGACCGAACACTGAAGCTTTCTTT. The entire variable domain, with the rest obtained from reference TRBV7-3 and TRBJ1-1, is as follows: GAGVSQTPSNKVTEKGKYVELRCDPISGHTALYWYRQSLGQGPEFLIYFQGTGAADDSGLPNDRFFAVRPEGSVSTLKIQRTERGDSAVYLCASSDWTGGPNTEAFFGQGTRLTVV.

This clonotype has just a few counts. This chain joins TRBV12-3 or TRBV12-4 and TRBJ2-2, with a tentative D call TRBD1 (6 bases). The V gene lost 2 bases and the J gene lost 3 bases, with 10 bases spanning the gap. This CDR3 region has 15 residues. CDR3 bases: TGTGCCAGCAGTTTAAACAGGGTTTACACCGGGGAGCTGTTTTTT. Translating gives CASSLNRVYTGELFF.

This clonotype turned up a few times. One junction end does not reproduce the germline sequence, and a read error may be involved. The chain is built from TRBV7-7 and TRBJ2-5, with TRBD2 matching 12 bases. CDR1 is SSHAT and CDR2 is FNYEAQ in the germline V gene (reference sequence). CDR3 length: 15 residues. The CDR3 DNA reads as TGTGCTAGCAGCTCGACTAGCGGGAGTGCAGAGACCCAGTACTTC. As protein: CASSSTSGSAETQYF. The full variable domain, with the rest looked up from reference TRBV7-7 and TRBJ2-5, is GAGVSQSPRYKVTKRGQDVTLRCDPISSHATLYWYQQALGQGPEFLTYFNYEAQPDKSGLPSDRFSAERPEGSISTLTIQRTEQRDSAMYRCASSSTSGSAETQYFGPGTRLLVL.

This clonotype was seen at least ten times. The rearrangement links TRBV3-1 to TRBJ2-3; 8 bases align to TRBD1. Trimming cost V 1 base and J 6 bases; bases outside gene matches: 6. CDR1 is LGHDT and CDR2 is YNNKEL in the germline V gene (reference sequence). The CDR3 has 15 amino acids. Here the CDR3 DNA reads TGTGCCAGCAGCCAAGCGCGGACAGGGATGGATACGCAGTATTTT. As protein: CASSQARTGMDTQYF.

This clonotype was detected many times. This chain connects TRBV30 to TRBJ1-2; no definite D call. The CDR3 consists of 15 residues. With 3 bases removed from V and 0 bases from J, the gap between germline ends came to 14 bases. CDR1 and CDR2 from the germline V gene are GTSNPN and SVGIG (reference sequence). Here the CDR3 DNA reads TGTGCCTGGAGCGAGGCCGGGTTAGCTAACTATGGCTACACCTTC. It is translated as CAWSEAGLANYGYTF.